The entry below describes one T cell receptor beta chain. The source of the sample is a study of blood T cell repertoires in COVID-19. As for the study in general: From T cells, B-cell-depleted T cells, or PBMCs came the material, which was cDNA or gDNA.

Sequenced by immunoSEQ multiplex PCR; TCRdb stores in-frame clones only, minus some. The sample lists under 200,000 clones, 70% to 90% occurring once. Germline CDR1 GTSNPN, CDR2 SVGIG (reference sequence). CDR3 size: 13 residues. V was trimmed by 2 bases and J by 1 base, leaving 8 bases between them. This sequence joins TRBV30 and TRBJ1-1; D may be TRBD1 (5 bases). Sequenced: peripheral blood. This clonotype originated in a man in his sixties with active or convalescent COVID-19. This chain's CDR3 is CAWSFDRNTEAFF. CDR3 DNA sequence: TGTGCCTGGAGTTTCGACAGGAACACTGAAGCTTTCTTT.